Sequencing of this T cell receptor (beta chain) was carried out in a study of T cells in Graves' hyperthyroidism and ophthalmopathy. The study's findings and limits: Ophthalmopathy was distinguished from stable hyperthyroidism by 13 V-J signatures.

Germline lookup yields CDR1 DFQATT and CDR2 SNEGSKA (reference sequence). The CDR3 is 14 amino acids. Patients aged 18 to 65 had newly diagnosed hyperthyroidism that had lasted under 2 months. Lactation, pregnancy, other autoimmune disease or uncontrolled infection led to exclusion of patients. Amplified regions were TCR beta CDR3 sequences from RNA transcripts. The HTBI primer set drove a first-round RT-PCR of the TCR CDR3. From the multiplex PCR reads, TCRdb called clonotypes with MiXCR, one entry per CDR3 protein. The sample consists of more than 500,000 distinct CDR3 sequences, around 15% of them appearing once. This clonotype was seen a handful of times. Its specificity is unknown.

The chain recombines TRBV20-1 with TRBJ2-1; TRBD2 matches at 10 bases. The sequenced sample consisted of blood. This TCR was recovered from a woman aged 40 to 50 with Graves' hyperthyroidism. As DNA, the CDR3 is TGCAGAGGGGATATAGCGGGAGGCTACAATGAGCAGTTCTTC. As protein: CRGDIAGGYNEQFF.